This TCR beta chain was sequenced during a study of shared clonotypes between healthy human individuals. Study details: Each donor's CD8 memory used one plate, CD8 naive two, each CD4 subset three.

This table comes from immunoSEQ multiplex PCR, and its TCRdb copy is limited to in-frame clones, with some not included. The sample yields a few million clones, more than 85% seen once. Only Caucasian adults living in Nashville, Tennessee served as donors. A CD45RA-negative memory subset and a CD45RA+ naive subset were separated from the CD4+ cells. V shed 6 bases, J shed 7 bases, and the junction held 3 bases outside the gene matches. Germline loops: CDR1 MDHEN, CDR2 SYDVKM. This CDR3 is 13 amino acids long. This rearrangement joins TRBV28 to TRBJ1-6; 7 bases agree with TRBD1. Sequenced input: naive CD4+ T cells from PBMCs. Specified subset: CD45RA+ positively selected. The TCR was taken from a man younger than 35 in good health. Some clones in this sample may be carry-over from other donors' samples. The DNA for the CDR3 is TGTGCCAGCAGGCGGACAGGCAATTCACCCCTCCACTTT. Protein product: CASRRTGNSPLHF.